The entry below describes one TCR beta chain. No antigen is known for it. This table comes from immunoSEQ multiplex PCR, and its TCRdb copy is limited to in-frame clones, with some not included. The sample carries about half a million clones, about 84% recorded once. This sample stems from a study of shared clonotypes between healthy human individuals. In the study overall: Serving as donors were two women and a few men, whose ages spanned 18 to 49.

Per germline, CDR1 MDHEN and CDR2 SYDVKM. The J segment lost 5 bases and the V segment lost 6 bases, leaving 16 bases of the junction unmatched. This CDR3 spans 18 amino acids. Regarding the study as a whole: The authors expected sequencing depth to affect clonotype sharing among donors. The represented genetic and exposure-history diversity was limited by the small number of donors. Only blood was sampled, and tissue TCR repertoires likely differ from blood ones.

The rearrangement joins TRBV28 to TRBJ1-4; TRBD1 matches at 9 bases. This clonotype was obtained from a woman aged 40 to 50 in good health. Some clones in this sample may be carry-over from other donors' samples. Sequenced material: PBMCs. The CDR3 region is CASRLPGQGYESNEKLFF. The CDR3 nucleotides read TGTGCCAGCAGACTCCCGGGACAGGGATACGAGTCGAATGAAAAACTGTTTTTT. Full variable domain (outside the CDR3, taken from reference TRBV28 and TRBJ1-4): DVKVTQSSRYLVKRTGEKVFLECVQDMDHENMFWYRQDPGLGLRLIYFSYDVKMKEKGDIPEGYSVSREKKERFSLILESASTNQTSMYLCASRLPGQGYESNEKLFFGSGTQLSVL.